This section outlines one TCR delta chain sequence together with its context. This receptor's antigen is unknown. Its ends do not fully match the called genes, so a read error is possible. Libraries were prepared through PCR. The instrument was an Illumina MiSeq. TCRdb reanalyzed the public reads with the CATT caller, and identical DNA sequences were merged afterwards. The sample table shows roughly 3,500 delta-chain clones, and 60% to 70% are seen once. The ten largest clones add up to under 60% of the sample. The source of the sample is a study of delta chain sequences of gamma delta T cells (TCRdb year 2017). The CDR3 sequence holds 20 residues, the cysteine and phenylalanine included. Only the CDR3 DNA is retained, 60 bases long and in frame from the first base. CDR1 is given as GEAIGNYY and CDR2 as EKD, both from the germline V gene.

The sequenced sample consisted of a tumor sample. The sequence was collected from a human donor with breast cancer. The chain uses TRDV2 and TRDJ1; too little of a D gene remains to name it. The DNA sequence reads TGTGCTTGTGACACCGTGTCAAGCGAGGGCGACCGTACTTACAACGATAAACTCATCTTT. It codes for CACDTVSSEGDRTYNDKLIF.